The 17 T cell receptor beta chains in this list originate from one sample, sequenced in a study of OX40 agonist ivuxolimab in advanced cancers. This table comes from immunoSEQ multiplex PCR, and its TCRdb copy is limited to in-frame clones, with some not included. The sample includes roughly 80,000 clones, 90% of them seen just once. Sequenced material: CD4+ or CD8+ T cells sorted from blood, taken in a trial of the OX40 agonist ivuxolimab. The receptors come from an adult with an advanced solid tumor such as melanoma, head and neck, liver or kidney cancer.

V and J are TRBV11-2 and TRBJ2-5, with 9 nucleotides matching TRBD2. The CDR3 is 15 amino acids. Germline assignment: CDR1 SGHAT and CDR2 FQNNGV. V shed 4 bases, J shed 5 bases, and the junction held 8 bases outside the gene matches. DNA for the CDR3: TGTGCCAGCAGCTACCCAGCGGGGGGATGGGAGACCCAGTACTTC. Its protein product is CASSYPAGGWETQYF.

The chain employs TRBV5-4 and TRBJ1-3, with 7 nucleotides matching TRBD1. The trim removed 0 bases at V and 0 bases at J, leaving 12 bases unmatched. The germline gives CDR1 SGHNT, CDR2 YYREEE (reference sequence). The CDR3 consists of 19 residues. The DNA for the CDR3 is TGTGCCAGCAGCTTGGGCCGCCAACAGGGGCCTCACTCTGGAAACACCATATATTTT. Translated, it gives CASSLGRQQGPHSGNTIYF.

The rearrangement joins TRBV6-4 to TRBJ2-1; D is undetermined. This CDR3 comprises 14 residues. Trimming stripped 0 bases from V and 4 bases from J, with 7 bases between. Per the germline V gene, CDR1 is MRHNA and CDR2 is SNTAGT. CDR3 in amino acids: CASSDSVGYNEQFF. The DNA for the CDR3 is TGTGCCAGCAGTGACTCCGTGGGGTACAATGAGCAGTTCTTC.

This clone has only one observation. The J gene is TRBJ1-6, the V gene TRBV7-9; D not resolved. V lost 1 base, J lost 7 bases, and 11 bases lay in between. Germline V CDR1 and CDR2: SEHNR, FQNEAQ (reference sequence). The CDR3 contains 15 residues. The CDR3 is CASSLVPHENSPLHF. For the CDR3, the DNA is TGTGCCAGCAGCTTAGTTCCCCACGAGAATTCACCCCTCCACTTT.

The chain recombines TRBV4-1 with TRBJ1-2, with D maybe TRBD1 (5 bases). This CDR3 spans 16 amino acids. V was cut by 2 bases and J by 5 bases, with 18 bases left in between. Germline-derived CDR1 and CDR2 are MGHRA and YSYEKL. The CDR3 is CASSQPGTPSLYGYTF. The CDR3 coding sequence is TGCGCCAGCAGCCAACCAGGGACTCCCTCTCTATATGGCTACACCTTC.

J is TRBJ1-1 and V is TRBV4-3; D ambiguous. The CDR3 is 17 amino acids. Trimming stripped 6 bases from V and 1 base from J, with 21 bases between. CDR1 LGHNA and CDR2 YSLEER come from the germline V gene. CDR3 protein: CASSQKKVRPGNTEAFF. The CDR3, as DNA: TGCGCCAGCAGTCAGAAGAAGGTTCGGCCCGGGAACACTGAAGCTTTCTTT.

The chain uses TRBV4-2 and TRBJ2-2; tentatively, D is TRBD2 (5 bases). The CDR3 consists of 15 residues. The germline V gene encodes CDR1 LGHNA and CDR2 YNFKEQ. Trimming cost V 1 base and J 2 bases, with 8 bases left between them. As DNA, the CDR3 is TGTGCCAGCAGCCAAGTACTAGGAAACACCGGGGAGCTGTTTTTT. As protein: CASSQVLGNTGELFF.

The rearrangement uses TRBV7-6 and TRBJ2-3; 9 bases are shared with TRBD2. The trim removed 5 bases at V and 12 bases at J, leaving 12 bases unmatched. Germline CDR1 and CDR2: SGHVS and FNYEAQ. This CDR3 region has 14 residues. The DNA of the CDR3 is TGTGCCAGCAGCCTCTCTAGCGGGGAAAATGTCCAGTATTTT. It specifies CASSLSSGENVQYF.

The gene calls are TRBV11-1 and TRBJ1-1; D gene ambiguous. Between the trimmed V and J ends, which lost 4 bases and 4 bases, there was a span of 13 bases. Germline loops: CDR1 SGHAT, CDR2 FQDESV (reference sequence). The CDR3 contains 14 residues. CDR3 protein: CASSSRRSSTEAFF. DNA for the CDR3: TGTGCCAGCAGCTCGAGGCGGTCTTCCACTGAAGCTTTCTTT.

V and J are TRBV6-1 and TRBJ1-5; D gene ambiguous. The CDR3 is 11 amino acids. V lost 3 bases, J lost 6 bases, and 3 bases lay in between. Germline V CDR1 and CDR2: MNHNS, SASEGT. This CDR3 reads CASSEAQPQHF. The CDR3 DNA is TGTGCCAGCAGTGAGGCTCAGCCCCAGCATTTT.

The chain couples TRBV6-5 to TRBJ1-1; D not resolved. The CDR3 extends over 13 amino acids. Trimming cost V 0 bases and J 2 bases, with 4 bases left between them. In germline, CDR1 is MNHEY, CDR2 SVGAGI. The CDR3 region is CASSYSSNTEAFF. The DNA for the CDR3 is TGTGCCAGCAGTTACTCCTCAAACACTGAAGCTTTCTTT.

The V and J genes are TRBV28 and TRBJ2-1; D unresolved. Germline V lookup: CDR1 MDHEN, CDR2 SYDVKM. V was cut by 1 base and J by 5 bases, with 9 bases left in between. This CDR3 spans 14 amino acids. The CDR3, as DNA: TGTGCCAGCAGTTTATTAGGGCAGAACAATGAGCAGTTCTTC. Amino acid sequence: CASSLLGQNNEQFF.

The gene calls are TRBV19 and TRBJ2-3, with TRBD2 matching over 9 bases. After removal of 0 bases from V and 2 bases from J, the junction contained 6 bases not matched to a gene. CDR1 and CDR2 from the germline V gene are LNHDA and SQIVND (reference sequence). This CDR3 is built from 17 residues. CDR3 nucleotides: TGTGCCAGTAGTATAGATCGAGTAGCGGGAGTCACAGATACGCAGTATTTT. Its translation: CASSIDRVAGVTDTQYF.

The CDR3 nucleotides read TGTGCCAGTAGTATAACAGGGCGAGAGACCCAGTACTTC. This sequence encodes CASSITGRETQYF. V is TRBV19 and J is TRBJ2-5, with a weak D call TRBD1 (6 bases). The CDR3 runs 13 residues. The germline CDR1 and CDR2 sequences are LNHDA and SQIVND (reference sequence). The V end was cut by 2 bases, the J end by 4 bases, with 8 bases between.

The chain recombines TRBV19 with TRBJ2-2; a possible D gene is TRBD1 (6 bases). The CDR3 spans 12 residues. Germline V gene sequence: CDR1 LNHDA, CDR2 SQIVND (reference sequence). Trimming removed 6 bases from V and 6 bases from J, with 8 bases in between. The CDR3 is CASRDSPGELFF. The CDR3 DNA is TGTGCCAGTAGGGACAGCCCCGGGGAGCTGTTTTTT.

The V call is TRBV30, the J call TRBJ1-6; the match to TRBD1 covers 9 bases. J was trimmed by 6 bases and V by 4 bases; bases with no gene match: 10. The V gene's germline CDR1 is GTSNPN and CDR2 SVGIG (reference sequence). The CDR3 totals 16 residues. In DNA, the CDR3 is TGTGCCTGGAACCGTCCGAGGGACAGGGCTAATTCACCCCTCCACTTT. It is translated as CAWNRPRDRANSPLHF.

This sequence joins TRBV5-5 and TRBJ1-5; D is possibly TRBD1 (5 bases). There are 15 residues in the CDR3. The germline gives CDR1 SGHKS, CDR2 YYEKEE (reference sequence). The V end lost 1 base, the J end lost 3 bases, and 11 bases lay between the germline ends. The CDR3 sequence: CASSLRGTSNQPQHF. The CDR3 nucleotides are TGTGCCAGCAGCTTGCGGGGGACTTCCAATCAGCCCCAGCATTTT.